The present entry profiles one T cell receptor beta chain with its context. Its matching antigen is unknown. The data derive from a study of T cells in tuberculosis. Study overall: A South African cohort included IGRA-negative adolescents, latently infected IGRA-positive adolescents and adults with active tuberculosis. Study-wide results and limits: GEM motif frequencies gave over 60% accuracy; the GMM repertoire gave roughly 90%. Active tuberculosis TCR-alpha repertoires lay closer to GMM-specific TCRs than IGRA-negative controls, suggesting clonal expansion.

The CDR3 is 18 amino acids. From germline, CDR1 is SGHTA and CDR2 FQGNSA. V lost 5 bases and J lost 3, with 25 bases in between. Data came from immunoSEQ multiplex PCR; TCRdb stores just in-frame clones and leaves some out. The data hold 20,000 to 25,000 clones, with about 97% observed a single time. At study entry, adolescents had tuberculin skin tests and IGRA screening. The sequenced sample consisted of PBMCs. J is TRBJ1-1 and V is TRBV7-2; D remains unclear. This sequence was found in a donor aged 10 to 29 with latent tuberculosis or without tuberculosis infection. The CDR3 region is CASSPLGLRARTDTEAFF. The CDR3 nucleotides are TGTGCCAGCAGCCCCCTAGGTCTTCGCGCCCGGACTGACACTGAAGCTTTCTTT.